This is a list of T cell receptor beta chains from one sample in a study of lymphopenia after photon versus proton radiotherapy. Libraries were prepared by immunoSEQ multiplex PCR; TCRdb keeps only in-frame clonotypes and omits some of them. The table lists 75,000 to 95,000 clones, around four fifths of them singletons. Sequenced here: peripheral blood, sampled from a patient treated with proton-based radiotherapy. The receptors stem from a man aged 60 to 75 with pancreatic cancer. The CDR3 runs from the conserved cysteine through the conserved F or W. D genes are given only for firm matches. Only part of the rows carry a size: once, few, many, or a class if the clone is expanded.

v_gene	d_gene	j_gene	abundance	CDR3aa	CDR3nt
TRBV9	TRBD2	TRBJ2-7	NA	CASSVGASGAYEQYF	TGTGCCAGCAGCGTAGGGGCTAGCGGTGCATACGAGCAGTACTTC
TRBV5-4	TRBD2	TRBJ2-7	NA	CASSPGGGSVYEQYF	TGTGCCAGCAGCCCGGGAGGCGGGAGTGTTTACGAGCAGTACTTC
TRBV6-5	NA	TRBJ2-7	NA	CASSSHSGRSYEQYF	TGTGCCAGCAGTAGTCATAGCGGCAGGAGCTACGAGCAGTACTTC
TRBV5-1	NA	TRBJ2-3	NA	CASSWGRRDSDTQYF	TGCGCCAGCAGCTGGGGGAGAAGGGATTCAGATACGCAGTATTTT
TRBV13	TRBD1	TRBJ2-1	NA	CASSLAGTGMAFGEQFF	TGTGCCAGCAGCTTAGCCGGGACAGGGATGGCCTTTGGTGAGCAGTTCTTC
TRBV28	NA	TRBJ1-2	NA	CASSPDRYLGYTF	TGTGCCAGCAGCCCTGACAGGTACCTTGGCTACACCTTC
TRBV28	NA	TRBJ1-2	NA	CASSLYRPETGFYGYTF	TGTGCCAGCAGTTTATACCGACCCGAGACAGGCTTCTATGGCTACACCTTC
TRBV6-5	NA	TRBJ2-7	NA	CASSSARDTYEQYF	TGTGCCAGCAGTTCGGCCCGGGACACCTACGAGCAGTACTTC
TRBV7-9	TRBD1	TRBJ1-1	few	CASRDQGGEAFF	TGTGCCAGCAGGGACCAGGGGGGCGAAGCTTTCTTT
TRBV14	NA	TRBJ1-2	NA	CASSLKGQGARGYTF	TGTGCCAGCAGCCTCAAGGGTCAAGGGGCGCGTGGCTACACCTTC
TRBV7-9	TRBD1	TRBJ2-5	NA	CASSLGTVLQETQYF	TGTGCCAGCAGCCTCGGGACAGTACTTCAAGAGACCCAGTACTTC
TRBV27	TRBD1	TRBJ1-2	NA	CASSYIDRAVSGYTF	TGTGCCAGCAGTTACATCGACAGGGCCGTGAGCGGCTACACCTTC
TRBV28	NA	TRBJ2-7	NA	CASSFGQGFGQYF	TGTGCCAGCAGTTTCGGCCAGGGTTTCGGGCAGTACTTC
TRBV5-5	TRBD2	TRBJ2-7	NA	CASSREVGGPYEQYF	TGTGCCAGCAGCCGGGAGGTGGGGGGTCCCTACGAGCAGTACTTC
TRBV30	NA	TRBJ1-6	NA	CAWSVTYNSPLHF	TGTGCCTGGAGTGTCACTTATAATTCACCCCTCCACTTT
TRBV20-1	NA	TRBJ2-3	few	CSGRITDTQYF	TGCAGTGGCCGGATCACAGATACGCAGTATTTT
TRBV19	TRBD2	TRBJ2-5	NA	CASSERGQETQYF	TGTGCCAGTAGCGAGCGGGGCCAAGAGACCCAGTACTTC
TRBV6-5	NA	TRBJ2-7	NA	CASRGGRVSYEQYF	TGTGCCAGCAGGGGGGGACGCGTCTCCTACGAGCAGTACTTC
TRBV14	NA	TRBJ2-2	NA	CASSQSGFTGELFF	TGTGCCAGCAGCCAATCAGGGTTCACCGGGGAGCTGTTTTTT
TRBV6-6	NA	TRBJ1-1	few	CASSYSGREAFF	TGTGCCAGCAGTTACTCGGGAAGGGAAGCTTTCTTT
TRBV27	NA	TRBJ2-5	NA	CASSLRRVGETQYF	TGTGCCAGCAGTTTAAGGCGGGTGGGGGAGACCCAGTACTTC
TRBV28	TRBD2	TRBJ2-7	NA	CASSLAGGPGEQYF	TGTGCCAGCAGTTTAGCGGGAGGGCCGGGGGAGCAGTACTTC
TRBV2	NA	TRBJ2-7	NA	CASSVPDFGEQYF	TGTGCCAGCAGTGTGCCGGACTTCGGCGAGCAGTACTTC
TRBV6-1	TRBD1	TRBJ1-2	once	CASSGAQGALNYGYTF	TGTGCCAGCAGTGGGGCACAGGGGGCGCTTAACTATGGCTACACCTTC
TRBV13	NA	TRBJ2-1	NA	CASNRGQSKQFF	TGTGCCAGCAACAGAGGGCAGTCTAAGCAGTTCTTC
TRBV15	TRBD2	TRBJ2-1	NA	CATSRDQLAGANEQFF	TGTGCCACCAGCAGAGATCAACTAGCGGGAGCCAATGAGCAGTTCTTC